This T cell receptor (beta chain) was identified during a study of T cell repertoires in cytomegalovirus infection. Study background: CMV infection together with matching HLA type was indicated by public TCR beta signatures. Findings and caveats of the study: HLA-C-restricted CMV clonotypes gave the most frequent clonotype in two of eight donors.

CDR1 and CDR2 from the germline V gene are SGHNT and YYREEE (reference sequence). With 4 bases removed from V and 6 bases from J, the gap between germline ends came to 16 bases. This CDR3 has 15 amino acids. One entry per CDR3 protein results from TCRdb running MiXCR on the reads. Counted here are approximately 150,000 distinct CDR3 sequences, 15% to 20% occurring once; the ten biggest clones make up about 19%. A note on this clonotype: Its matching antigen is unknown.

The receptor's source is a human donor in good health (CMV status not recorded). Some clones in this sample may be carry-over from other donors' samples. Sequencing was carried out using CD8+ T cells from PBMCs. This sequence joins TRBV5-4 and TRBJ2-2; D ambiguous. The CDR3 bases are TGTGCCAGCAGCACAGAAACTCGGTCGGCCGGGGAGCTGTTTTTT. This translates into CASSTETRSAGELFF.